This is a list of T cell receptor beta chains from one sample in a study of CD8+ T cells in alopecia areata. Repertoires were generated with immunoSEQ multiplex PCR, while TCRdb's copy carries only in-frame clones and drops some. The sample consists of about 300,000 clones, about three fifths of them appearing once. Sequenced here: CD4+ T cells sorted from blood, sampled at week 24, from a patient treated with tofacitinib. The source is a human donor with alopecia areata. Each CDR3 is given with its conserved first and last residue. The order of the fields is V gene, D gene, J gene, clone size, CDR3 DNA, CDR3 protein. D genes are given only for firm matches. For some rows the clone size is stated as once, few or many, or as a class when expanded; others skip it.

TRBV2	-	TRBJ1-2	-	TGTGCCAGCAGCGTCCTTACCAGCTCTAACTATGGCTACACCTTC	CASSVLTSSNYGYTF
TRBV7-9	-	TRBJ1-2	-	TGTGCCAGCAGCCCTGGGACGAGGGGCTATGGCTACACCTTC	CASSPGTRGYGYTF
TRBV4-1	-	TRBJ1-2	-	TGCGCCAGCAGCCAAGACCCGCTTAACTATGGCTACACCTTC	CASSQDPLNYGYTF
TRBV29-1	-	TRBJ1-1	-	TGCAGCGGCTCCTCGGGAGGCGCGGGGACTGAAGCTTTCTTT	CSGSSGGAGTEAFF
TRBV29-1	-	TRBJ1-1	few	TGCAGCGTTGAACCGTTAGGCAGGGCCACTGAAGCTTTCTTT	CSVEPLGRATEAFF
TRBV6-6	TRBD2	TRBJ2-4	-	TGTGCCAGCAGTTCGAGCCGGGGAGGGAACATTCAGTACTTC	CASSSSRGGNIQYF
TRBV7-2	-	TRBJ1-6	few	TGTGCCAGCAGCTTAGGGCCCCATAATTCACCCCTCCACTTT	CASSLGPHNSPLHF
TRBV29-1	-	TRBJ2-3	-	TGCAGCGTTGAAGAAGGTAGAGGTCCTCCTGATACGCAGTATTTT	CSVEEGRGPPDTQYF
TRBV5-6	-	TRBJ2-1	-	TGTGCCAGCAGCTTGGTGGAGACAATGAGGCAGTTCTTC	CASSLVETMRQFF
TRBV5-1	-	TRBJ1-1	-	TGCGCCAGCAGCTCCAAACCCGGTGGGAACACTGAAGCTTTCTTT	CASSSKPGGNTEAFF
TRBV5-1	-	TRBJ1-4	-	TGCGCCAGCAGCTTTGAGGGAGGGGGTAGTGAAAAACTGTTTTTT	CASSFEGGGSEKLFF
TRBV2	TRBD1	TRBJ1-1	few	TGTGCCAGCAGTGAGTCGGGACAGGGAGGCACTGAAGCTTTCTTT	CASSESGQGGTEAFF
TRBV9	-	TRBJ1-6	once	TGTGCCAGCAGCGTAGGCAGTACTATCAATTCACCCCTCCACTTT	CASSVGSTINSPLHF
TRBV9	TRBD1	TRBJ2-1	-	TGTGCCAGCAGCGTAGCAGCAGGGGGCGCGGGGTTCTTC	CASSVAAGGAGFF
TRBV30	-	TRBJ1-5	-	TGTGCCTGGAGTGTCAGCTACAATCAGCCCCAGCATTTT	CAWSVSYNQPQHF
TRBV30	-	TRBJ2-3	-	TGTGCCTGGTTAAAGACAGGTGATACGCAGTATTTT	CAWLKTGDTQYF
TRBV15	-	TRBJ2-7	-	TGTGCCACCAGCACCATTTGGACACGCCACGAGCAGTACTTC	CATSTIWTRHEQYF
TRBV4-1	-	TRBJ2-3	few	TGCGCCAGCAGCCAAGTCCCCGGGGACACAGATACGCAGTATTTT	CASSQVPGDTDTQYF
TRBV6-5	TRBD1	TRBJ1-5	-	TGTGCCAGCAGTCGGGACAGGTATCAGCCCCAGCATTTT	CASSRDRYQPQHF
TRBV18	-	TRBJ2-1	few	TGTGCCAGCTCACCAGCCGAAGAGTTGTTCTTC	CASSPAEELFF
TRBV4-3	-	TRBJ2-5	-	TGCGCCAGCAGCCAAGTGGGGAAACGGGAGACCCAGTACTTC	CASSQVGKRETQYF
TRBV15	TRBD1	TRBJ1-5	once	TGTGCCACCACAGGACGGCACAGGGGCAATAGCAATCAGCCCCAGCATTTT	CATTGRHRGNSNQPQHF
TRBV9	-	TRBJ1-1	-	TGTGCCAGCAGCGTAGACGGAGGGAACACTGAAGCTTTCTTT	CASSVDGGNTEAFF
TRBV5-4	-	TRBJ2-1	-	TGTGCCAGCAGCTTGGGGGTCCAACCAAAGTACAATGAGCAGTTCTTC	CASSLGVQPKYNEQFF
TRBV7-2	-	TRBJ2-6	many	TGTGCCAGCAGCTTAGCAGGGACTGGGGCCAACGTCCTGACTTTC	CASSLAGTGANVLTF
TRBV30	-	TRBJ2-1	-	TGTGCCTGGAGTGTAGACGCCCGCGCCAACGGGGATGAGCAGTTCTTC	CAWSVDARANGDEQFF
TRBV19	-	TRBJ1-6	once	TGTGCCAGTAGTATAACGAGTCAGGGGAATTCACCCCTCCACTTT	CASSITSQGNSPLHF
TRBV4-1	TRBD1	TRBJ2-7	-	TGCGCCAGCAGCCAACCCAAGACAGGGCGCTACGAGCAGTACTTC	CASSQPKTGRYEQYF
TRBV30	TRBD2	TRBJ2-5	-	TGTGCCCGGACTAGCGGGGGAGGACGAGAGACCCAGTACTTC	CARTSGGGRETQYF